What follows are 17 T cell receptor beta chains derived from one specimen sequenced in a study of T-cell reconstitution after alpha-beta-depleted transplantation in children. Library preparation (for TCRbeta) was performed with unique molecular identifiers. Each CDR3 protein gets one entry after TCRdb re-called the PCR reads with MiXCR. The sample has about 610,000 distinct CDR3 sequences; more than 9% are singletons. The sample was PBMCs from the stem cell graft donor, taken from the stem cell graft. The receptors derive from a human donor who donated a stem cell graft to a child with acute myeloid leukemia.

In its sample, this clonotype was seen a few times. V usage is TRBV30 and J usage is TRBJ1-5; 10 bases map to TRBD1. In germline, CDR1 is GTSNPN, CDR2 SVGIG (reference sequence). This CDR3 is built from 14 residues. V was pared by 3 bases and J by 3 bases, with 2 bases of the junction left unmatched. This CDR3 reads CAWRTGGVNQPQHF. The CDR3, as DNA: TGTGCCTGGAGGACAGGGGGCGTCAATCAGCCCCAGCATTTT.

This clonotype was counted only a few times. The chain links TRBV20-1 to TRBJ1-1; D remains unclear. The germline V gene encodes CDR1 DFQATT and CDR2 SNEGSKA (reference sequence). Trimming removed 5 bases at V and 5 bases at J, with 12 bases between. The CDR3 runs to 12 residues. CDR3 bases: TGCAGTGCTTCCCCCCTGGGGACTGAAGCTTTCTTT. This sequence encodes CSASPLGTEAFF.

The chain employs TRBV29-1 and TRBJ2-1, with TRBD1 matching over 10 bases. CDR3 length equals 13 residues. The V and J ends lost 8 bases and 9 bases, in that order; junction bases with no gene match: 10. Germline V gene sequence: CDR1 SQVTM, CDR2 ANQGSEA. The CDR3 reads CSSRQGAGAEQFF. In nucleotides, the CDR3 is TGCAGCTCGAGACAGGGGGCCGGGGCTGAGCAGTTCTTC.

This clonotype was observed at least ten times. This sequence joins TRBV2 and TRBJ2-7; D call uncertain. Trimming removed 5 bases at V and 5 bases at J, with 10 bases between. This CDR3 spans 12 amino acids. CDR1 is SNHLY and CDR2 is FYNNEI in the germline V gene. The CDR3 region has the DNA TGTGCCAGCAGTCCCCGAGGCCACGAGCAGTACTTC. Translated, it gives CASSPRGHEQYF. The full variable domain, its missing parts supplied by reference TRBV2 and TRBJ2-7, is EPEVTQTPSHQVTQMGQEVILRCVPISNHLYFYWYRQILGQKVEFLVSFYNNEISEKSEIFDDQFSVERPDGSNFTLKIRSTKLEDSAMYFCASSPRGHEQYFGPGTRLTVT.

This clonotype was detected a few times. The chain employs TRBV7-9 and TRBJ2-6, with a weak D call TRBD1 (5 bases). This CDR3 has 17 residues. Germline CDR1 is SEHNR and CDR2 is FQNEAQ (reference sequence). Trimming cost V 3 bases and J 0 bases, with 12 bases left between them. The CDR3, as DNA: TGTGCCAGCAGCTTTGGGGCAGGTAGCTCTGGGGCCAACGTCCTGACTTTC. Protein sequence: CASSFGAGSSGANVLTF.

The genes are TRBV5-1 and TRBJ2-1; TRBD2 aligns across 9 bases. The length of the CDR3 is 16 residues. The germline CDR1 and CDR2 sequences are SGHRS and YFSETQ. V shed 3 bases and J 10 bases; nucleotides not matched to a gene: 14. The CDR3 nucleotides read TGCGCCAGCAGCTCCTCCCCTCTAGCGGGGTCGTGGGAGCAGTTCTTC. It encodes CASSSSPLAGSWEQFF. The whole variable domain, remainder taken from reference TRBV5-1 and TRBJ2-1, is KAGVTQTPRYLIKTRGQQVTLSCSPISGHRSVSWYQQTPGQGLQFLFEYFSETQRNKGNFPGRFSGRQFSNSRSEMNVSTLELGDSALYLCASSSSPLAGSWEQFFGPGTRLTVL.

This clonotype was seen many times. This chain joins TRBV11-2 and TRBJ2-5; D gene ambiguous. The germline V gene has CDR1 SGHAT and CDR2 FQNNGV. V was trimmed by 2 bases and J by 4 bases, leaving 5 bases between them. This CDR3 region has 12 residues. CDR3 sequence: CASSLISETQYF. The CDR3 DNA sequence: TGTGCCAGCAGCTTAATCTCAGAGACCCAGTACTTC.

The table lists this clonotype with many counts. V usage is TRBV25-1 and J usage is TRBJ2-3; TRBD1 matches 8 bases. In germline, CDR1 is MGHDK, CDR2 SYGVNS. CDR3 length equals 15 residues. Trimming removed 4 bases from V and 0 bases from J; junction bases left unmatched: 3. Here the CDR3 DNA reads TGTGCCAGCAGTGGACAGGGGCCCAGCACAGATACGCAGTATTTT. Protein sequence: CASSGQGPSTDTQYF.

The chain is built from TRBV12-3 or TRBV12-4 and TRBJ1-1, with D maybe TRBD1 (5 bases). CDR3 length: 14 residues. The germline V and J ends were trimmed by 0 bases and 4 bases, with 9 bases remaining between them. The CDR3 nucleotides are TGTGCCAGCAGTTTAGCGCGGGGGGGCACTGAAGCTTTCTTT. Encoded protein: CASSLARGGTEAFF.

This chain uses TRBV12-3 or TRBV12-4 with TRBJ2-7; D call uncertain. Trimming pared 6 bases from V and 3 bases from J, leaving 18 bases between. The CDR3 has 15 residues. The CDR3 bases are TGTGCCAGCAGCAATGCAGAAAGCGACGGCTACGAGCAGTACTTC. It is translated as CASSNAESDGYEQYF.

This clonotype was counted at least ten times. The V and J genes are TRBV7-9 and TRBJ1-6, with D unclear. The V end lost 1 base, the J end lost 14 bases, and 9 bases lay between the germline ends. The CDR3 totals 12 residues. Germline V gene data show CDR1 as SEHNR and CDR2 as FQNEAQ (reference sequence). Here the CDR3 reads CASSLVREALHF. As DNA, the CDR3 is TGTGCCAGCAGCTTAGTAAGGGAGGCCCTCCACTTT.

Only a few counts were recorded for this clonotype. This chain uses TRBV30 with TRBJ2-2; no firm D call. The CDR3 sequence is 13 residues long. CDR1 is GTSNPN and CDR2 is SVGIG in the germline V gene (reference sequence). Trimming removed 5 bases from V and 4 bases from J, with 11 bases in between. The chain's CDR3 is CAWSSEITGELFF. In nucleotides, the CDR3 is TGTGCCTGGTCATCAGAGATCACCGGGGAGCTGTTTTTT.

The J gene is TRBJ2-3, the V gene TRBV3-1, with a tentative D call TRBD1 (6 bases). The CDR3 spans 14 residues. V gave up 4 bases and J gave up 2 bases, with 10 bases separating them. Germline CDR1 reads LGHDT; CDR2 reads YNNKEL (reference sequence). The CDR3 DNA follows: TGTGCCAGCAGCCGAAGGGGGAACACAGATACGCAGTATTTT. This codes for CASSRRGNTDTQYF.

This clonotype was picked up many times. V gene TRBV6-1 combines with J gene TRBJ2-1, with 9 bases fitting TRBD1. Germline trimming cut 4 bases from V and 6 bases from J; bases unmatched to any gene: 1. Germline V gene lookup returns CDR1 MNHNS and CDR2 SASEGT. The CDR3 extends over 13 amino acids. CDR3 region: CASSGDRVNEQFF. The CDR3, as DNA: TGTGCCAGCAGTGGGGACAGGGTCAATGAGCAGTTCTTC.

This clonotype was seen repeatedly, ten times or more. The rearrangement links TRBV30 to TRBJ2-2; TRBD2 might be the D (6 bases). From germline, CDR1 is GTSNPN and CDR2 SVGIG (reference sequence). The CDR3 sequence is 12 residues long. Trimming took 1 base from V and 6 from J, leaving 6 bases between them. The CDR3 region is CAWSAGAGELFF. CDR3 DNA: TGTGCCTGGAGTGCGGGGGCCGGGGAGCTGTTTTTT.

This clonotype has at least ten counts. This chain uses TRBV20-1 with TRBJ2-1, with 9 bases matching TRBD2. The CDR3 contains 15 residues. The trim removed 1 base at V and 7 bases at J, leaving 8 bases unmatched. Germline V gene sequence: CDR1 DFQATT, CDR2 SNEGSKA (reference sequence). CDR3 bases: TGCAGTGCTAGAGGTCGGGCTAGCGGGGCTAATGAGCAGTTCTTC. As protein: CSARGRASGANEQFF.

This clonotype appeared many times. The V gene is TRBV5-1, the J gene TRBJ2-7; 11 nucleotides match TRBD1. This CDR3 region has 16 residues. V lost 4 bases to trimming and J lost 0 bases; unmatched junction nucleotides: 6. The germline V gene has CDR1 SGHRS and CDR2 YFSETQ. For the CDR3, the DNA is TGCGCCAGCAGCAGAACCGGGACAGGGGGCTCCTACGAGCAGTACTTC. Encoded protein: CASSRTGTGGSYEQYF.